This T cell receptor beta chain was found in a study of cytomegalovirus exposure and HLA in healthy donors. Use of 60 Vbeta and 13 Jbeta primers characterized the PCR. Using immunoSEQ multiplex PCR, the repertoire was profiled, and TCRdb retains in-frame clones only, with some absent. The sample's table shows under 250,000 clones. Germline CDR1 is SGHRS and CDR2 is YFSETQ. CDR3 length equals 14 residues. V trimming: 3 bases; J trimming: 7 bases; junction bases outside the gene matches: 7. Findings and caveats of the study: TCR beta sequences reportedly predicted the HLA-A and HLA-B alleles of most subjects accurately.

Points on this clone: Its antigen is as yet unknown.

The TCR comes from a girl aged 2 to 10 in good health and CMV-seropositive. Material for sequencing was PBMCs. The V gene is TRBV5-1, the J gene TRBJ1-2; 9 nucleotides line up with TRBD1. Here the CDR3 reads CASSWPVGQGGYTF. The DNA for the CDR3 is TGCGCCAGCAGCTGGCCGGTGGGACAGGGTGGCTACACCTTC.